Listed here are 25 T cell receptor beta chains from one sample, sequenced in a study of Ad26.COV2.S vaccination and SARS-CoV-2 variants. Libraries were prepared by immunoSEQ multiplex PCR; TCRdb keeps only in-frame clonotypes and omits some of them. Of around 320,000 clones in the sample, just under 85% were seen once. As to treatment: about 20 received Ad26.COV2.S at low or high dose, single or two shots; about 5 received placebo; per-sample allocation not given. It was on day 63 after the first vaccine or placebo injection that samples were taken. The sequenced sample was peripheral blood, obtained in a trial of Ad26.COV2.S vaccine versus placebo. The source of these receptors is a person between 18 and 65 years old who received the Ad26.COV2.S COVID-19 vaccine or a placebo.

The rearrangement uses TRBV5-6 and TRBJ2-5; 10 bases are shared with TRBD2. Trimming removed 6 bases from V and 5 bases from J; junction bases left unmatched: 10. The CDR3 is 15 residues long. Germline CDR1 SGHDT, CDR2 YYEEEE. CDR3 residues: CASTEAGGPTETQYF. As DNA, the CDR3 is TGTGCCAGCACAGAAGCGGGGGGGCCGACCGAGACCCAGTACTTC.

The V gene is TRBV27, the J gene TRBJ1-5; 9 nucleotides align to TRBD1. The CDR3 spans 15 residues. The V and J ends lost 3 bases and 7 bases, in that order; junction bases with no gene match: 7. Germline values: CDR1 MNHEY, CDR2 SMNVEV (reference sequence). The CDR3 protein is CASSFLGQGAQPQHF. The CDR3 bases are TGTGCCAGCAGTTTCTTGGGACAGGGAGCCCAGCCCCAGCATTTT.

This rearrangement joins TRBV21-1 to TRBJ1-3. TRBV21-1 represents a pseudogene. The CDR3 loop spans 14 amino acids. This chain's CDR3 is CASRQGEAEDTIYF. The CDR3 nucleotides read TGTGCCAGCAGGCAAGGGGAGGCAGAGGACACCATATATTTT.

V gene TRBV14 combines with J gene TRBJ1-2; D might be TRBD1 (5 bases). Trimming cost V 4 bases and J 0 bases, with 12 bases left between them. Germline V CDR1 and CDR2: SGHDN, FVKESK. The CDR3 contains 15 residues. Here the CDR3 DNA reads TGTGCCAGCAGCCTAGGGGCCTCGGCTAACTATGGCTACACCTTC. Amino acids: CASSLGASANYGYTF.

This rearrangement joins TRBV7-6 to TRBJ2-5; D tentatively reads TRBD1 or TRBD2 (6 bases each). V gave up 5 bases and J gave up 8 bases, with 15 bases separating them. The CDR3 loop spans 13 amino acids. CDR1 is SGHVS and CDR2 is FNYEAQ in the germline V gene. The CDR3 protein is CASSQGGGPTQYF. CDR3 DNA sequence: TGTGCCAGCAGCCAAGGAGGGGGACCAACCCAGTACTTC.

The chain couples TRBV9 to TRBJ2-1; D is perhaps TRBD2 (5 bases). Germline CDR1 reads SGDLS; CDR2 reads YYNGEE. CDR3 length: 15 amino acids. V lost 0 bases, J lost 0 bases, and 7 bases lay in between. CDR3 nucleotide sequence: TGTGCCAGCAGCGTAGGGGAGAGCTCCTACAATGAGCAGTTCTTC. Amino acids: CASSVGESSYNEQFF.

The chain combines TRBV28 with TRBJ1-5; 7 bases are a match to TRBD1. V was clipped by 9 bases and J by 1 base; unmatched bases: 9. The CDR3 is 15 amino acids. Germline CDR1 MDHEN, CDR2 SYDVKM. CDR3 sequence reads: CASSEGGGSNQPQHF. CDR3 nucleotides: TGTGCCAGTAGCGAAGGGGGCGGAAGCAATCAGCCCCAGCATTTT.

This clone has more than one count but fewer than ten. The chain recombines TRBV4-1 with TRBJ2-7; 8 bases fit TRBD1. Germline CDR1 reads MGHRA; CDR2 reads YSYEKL. With V trimmed by 0 bases and J by 4 bases, 5 bases remained unmatched. The CDR3 covers 15 residues. Written as DNA, the CDR3 is TGCGCCAGCAGCCAAGACACCTGGACAGGGTACGAGCAGTACTTC. As protein: CASSQDTWTGYEQYF.

V and J are TRBV6-1 and TRBJ1-2; a weak D match, TRBD1 (6 bases). The germline V and J ends were trimmed by 3 bases and 4 bases, with 15 bases remaining between them. This CDR3 spans 15 amino acids. Germline CDR1 is MNHNS and CDR2 is SASEGT. As DNA, the CDR3 is TGTGCCAGCAGTGACCCCGGGGGGCGTATCTATGGCTACACCTTC. Translated: CASSDPGGRIYGYTF.

The genes are TRBV7-2 and TRBJ1-1; maybe TRBD1 (6 bases). The CDR3 is 14 amino acids. CDR1 and CDR2 (germline): SGHTA, FQGNSA. The germline V and J ends were trimmed by 5 bases and 7 bases, with 17 bases remaining between them. The CDR3 bases are TGTGCCAGCAGCAACCGGGGGGGCGCTGGTGAAGCTTTCTTT. It translates to CASSNRGGAGEAFF.

The chain has TRBV5-1 and TRBJ2-3; D might be TRBD2 (6 bases). In germline, CDR1 is SGHRS, CDR2 YFSETQ. V was clipped by 4 bases and J by 2 bases, with 14 bases between them. The CDR3 totals 15 residues. The CDR3 sequence is CASSRDSSNTDTQYF. The CDR3 DNA reads TGCGCCAGCAGCAGGGACTCTTCGAACACAGATACGCAGTATTTT.

This chain joins TRBV13 and TRBJ1-3; D gene ambiguous. CDR1 and CDR2 from the germline V gene are PRHDT and FYEKMQ (reference sequence). Between the trimmed V and J ends, which lost 1 base and 4 bases, there was a span of 11 bases. The CDR3 sequence is 15 residues long. CDR3 coding DNA: TGTGCCAGCAGCTTAGAGGCCCGATCGGGAAACACCATATATTTT. Amino acids: CASSLEARSGNTIYF.

V is TRBV6-1 and J is TRBJ2-5; D is possibly TRBD1 (6 bases). Trimming took off 4 bases at V and 2 bases at J, with 23 bases between the two ends. Germline CDR1 is MNHNS and CDR2 is SASEGT. The CDR3 loop spans 18 amino acids. CDR3 sequence (DNA): TGTGCCAGCAGTGGACCGGGACATTCCTTAACCCATCAAGAGACCCAGTACTTC. It translates to CASSGPGHSLTHQETQYF.

The J gene is TRBJ2-7, the V gene TRBV5-1; perhaps TRBD2 as D (5 bases). This CDR3 spans 14 amino acids. Per the germline V gene, CDR1 is SGHRS and CDR2 is YFSETQ. V was clipped by 2 bases and J by 6 bases, with 15 bases between them. CDR3 in amino acids: CASSFRPGVAEQYF. CDR3 in DNA: TGCGCCAGCAGCTTTCGCCCCGGGGTGGCCGAGCAGTACTTC.

This chain joins TRBV5-8 and TRBJ1-1, with D possibly being TRBD1 (6 bases). The CDR3 has 17 amino acids. Germline V gene lookup returns CDR1 SGHTS and CDR2 YDEGEE. Trimming removed 4 bases at V and 5 bases at J, with 24 bases between. Written as DNA, the CDR3 is TGTGCCAGCAGCGGTGGGATCTGGAGGGGCCAGGGGACTGAAGCTTTCTTT. It translates to CASSGGIWRGQGTEAFF.

This clone was seen a handful of times. In DNA form, the CDR3 reads TGCAGCGTTGAAACCTACGGGGCACAGTCTCACGGAAACACCATATATTTT. This sequence encodes CSVETYGAQSHGNTIYF. The chain couples TRBV29-1 to TRBJ1-3, with D maybe TRBD1 (5 bases). Per germline, CDR1 SQVTM and CDR2 ANQGSEA. Trimming shortened V by 2 bases and J by 4 bases, and 21 bases separated the two germline ends. The CDR3 loop spans 17 amino acids.

V gene TRBV5-6 combines with J gene TRBJ1-1, with D unclear. The V gene's germline CDR1 is SGHDT and CDR2 YYEEEE. The CDR3 runs 13 residues. With 1 base removed from V and 8 bases from J, the gap between germline ends came to 12 bases. CDR3 amino acids: CASSLRARGEAFF. DNA for the CDR3: TGTGCCAGCAGCTTGCGGGCCCGGGGAGAAGCTTTCTTT.

The CDR3 nucleotides are TGTGCCAGCAGCCCCGGACAGGGATTTAATGAAAAACTGTTTTTT. Residues: CASSPGQGFNEKLFF. This chain uses TRBV7-3 with TRBJ1-4, with 8 bases aligning to TRBD1. Germline trimming cut 5 bases from V and 4 bases from J; bases unmatched to any gene: 6. CDR3 length: 15 residues. Germline V gives CDR1 SGHTA, CDR2 FQGTGA.

The V call is TRBV5-1, the J call TRBJ1-2; D is perhaps TRBD1 (5 bases). CDR3 length equals 13 residues. Germline loops: CDR1 SGHRS, CDR2 YFSETQ. V dropped 2 bases and J dropped 6 bases, with 11 bases sitting between them. CDR3 in DNA: TGCGCCAGCAGCTTCTGGGGGGGAGATGGCTACACCTTC. It yields the protein CASSFWGGDGYTF.

This clone came up a few times. The rearrangement uses TRBV7-3 and TRBJ2-5; a weak D match, TRBD1 (6 bases). Germline V gene lookup returns CDR1 SGHTA and CDR2 FQGTGA. The CDR3 totals 15 residues. V was trimmed by 5 bases and J by 2 bases, leaving 15 bases between them. The CDR3 protein is CASSLGGRGQETQYF. CDR3 coding DNA: TGTGCCAGCAGCCTGGGTGGAAGGGGGCAAGAGACCCAGTACTTC.

V gene TRBV6-5 combines with J gene TRBJ1-1, with a weak D call TRBD1 (6 bases). The CDR3 consists of 12 residues. Trimming took 7 bases from V and 4 from J, leaving 10 bases between them. Germline CDR1 reads MNHEY; CDR2 reads SVGAGI. CDR3 sequence reads: CASMRGGTEAFF. For the CDR3, the DNA is TGTGCCAGCATGAGGGGGGGCACTGAAGCTTTCTTT.

The chain employs TRBV10-3 and TRBJ1-5, with TRBD1 identical over 7 bases. V lost 11 bases, J lost 0 bases, and 4 bases stayed unmatched. The germline gives CDR1 ENHRY, CDR2 SYGVKD. The CDR3 length is 13 residues. The CDR3 is CASQGNSNQPQHF. Written as DNA, the CDR3 is TGTGCCTCACAGGGGAATAGCAATCAGCCCCAGCATTTT.

In its sample, this clone was seen once. The CDR3 reads CASNKGPADTQYF. The CDR3 DNA reads as TGTGCCAGTAATAAGGGGCCCGCAGATACGCAGTATTTT. The chain couples TRBV19 to TRBJ2-3; TRBD1 is a possible D gene (5 bases). V dropped 7 bases and J dropped 4 bases, with 12 bases sitting between them. The CDR3 length is 13 residues. Germline CDR1 LNHDA, CDR2 SQIVND (reference sequence).

The CDR3 region is CASSQAGGTEAFF. The CDR3 nucleotides read TGTGCCAGCAGCCAAGCGGGGGGCACTGAAGCTTTCTTT. The chain has TRBV14 and TRBJ1-1, with D possibly matching TRBD1 (5 bases). From germline, CDR1 is SGHDN and CDR2 FVKESK. The V end lost 1 base, the J end lost 4 bases, and 7 bases lay between the germline ends. This CDR3 has 13 residues.

The rearrangement links TRBV10-2 to TRBJ2-7; 7 bases fit TRBD2. Germline V gene lookup returns CDR1 WSHSY and CDR2 SAAADI. J was trimmed by 1 base and V by 6 bases; bases with no gene match: 6. The CDR3 contains 14 residues. CDR3 nucleotides: TGCGCCAGCAGGGGGACTAACCCATCCTACGAGCAGTACTTC. Amino acid sequence: CASRGTNPSYEQYF.